The clone carrying this T cell receptor beta chain was seen ten or more times. The data were taken from a study of glioma-infiltrating T cells. TCR alpha and beta CDR3 regions were amplified from RNA using iRepertoire nested multiplex PCR. One entry per CDR3 protein results from TCRdb running MiXCR on the multiplex PCR reads. Among about 93,000 distinct CDR3 sequences listed, roughly 37% were seen once. This CDR3 contains 15 residues. The J segment lost 8 bases and the V segment lost 2 bases, leaving 2 bases of the junction unmatched. The V gene's germline CDR1 is SGHRS and CDR2 YFSETQ. Sequencing was carried out using glioma tissue, nonneoplastic brain tissue, or PBMCs (not recorded which). The chain joins TRBV5-1 to TRBJ2-1; 15 nucleotides align to TRBD2. This clonotype was sampled from a human donor with low-grade glioma or glioblastoma, undergoing nonglioma brain surgery, or in good health (not recorded which). The CDR3 is CASSFGLAGGDEQFF. The DNA for the CDR3 is TGCGCCAGCAGCTTCGGACTAGCGGGGGGGGATGAGCAGTTCTTC.